This T cell receptor beta chain emerged from a study of blood T cell repertoires in COVID-19. Study-level information: Specimens from acute and convalescent COVID-19 originated in the United States, Italy and Spain. PBMCs, B-cell-depleted T cells, or T cells provided the cDNA or gDNA that made up the material.

Assay: immunoSEQ multiplex PCR; the TCRdb copy retains only in-frame clones and omits some. The data contain about 270,000 clones, around 85% of them seen just once; the ten biggest clones take up 10% to 15%. In Seattle, patients joined the study during active infection and were tracked longitudinally. CDR1 is MNHEY, CDR2 SVGAGI, per germline. Trimming removed 6 bases from V and 6 bases from J, with 17 bases in between. This CDR3 is 14 amino acids long. This receptor was taken from a young woman with COVID-19, enrolled during active disease. Material for sequencing was peripheral blood. The chain links TRBV6-5 to TRBJ1-2; D perhaps matches TRBD1 (6 bases). CDR3 sequence reads: CASRKQGPPDGYTF. Here the CDR3 DNA reads TGTGCCAGCAGAAAACAGGGTCCCCCCGATGGCTACACCTTC.